The 10 T cell receptor beta chains in this list originate from one sample, sequenced in a study of spatial heterogeneity in lung cancer. Regarding time point: sample taken at primary tumor resection. Frozen PBMC, nontumor lung or tumor provided whole RNA, which was sequenced unsorted. TCRdb reanalysed the 5' RACE reads using MiXCR and keeps one entry per CDR3 protein. This repertoire shows about 44,000 distinct CDR3 sequences, roughly an eighth found once; its top ten account for 55% to 70%. Source: PBMCs, taken at surgery. The receptors were sampled from a male donor with early-stage non-small cell lung cancer.

The rearrangement uses TRBV7-3 and TRBJ2-2, with TRBD1 matching 11 bases. The length of the CDR3 is 16 residues. Germline values: CDR1 SGHTA, CDR2 FQGTGA. J gave up 3 bases and V 4 bases, and 4 bases lay outside the gene matches. CDR3 region: CASSSRTGGHTGELFF. The CDR3 bases are TGTGCCAGCAGCTCCCGGACAGGGGGCCACACCGGGGAGCTGTTTTTT.

This clonotype was picked up a small number of times. This chain joins TRBV3-1 and TRBJ2-3; 8 bases fit TRBD2. Germline-derived CDR1 and CDR2 are LGHDT and YNNKEL (reference sequence). CDR3 length: 18 amino acids. With V trimmed by 0 bases and J by 5 bases, 13 bases remained unmatched. The CDR3 is CASSQDEGLAGLKDTQYF. Written as DNA, the CDR3 is TGTGCCAGCAGCCAAGATGAGGGGTTAGCGGGGTTGAAAGATACGCAGTATTTT.

This clonotype was recorded many times. The chain uses TRBV7-9 and TRBJ2-7; 8 bases align to TRBD1. The CDR3 length is 14 residues. Germline lookup yields CDR1 SEHNR and CDR2 FQNEAQ (reference sequence). V was clipped by 5 bases and J by 3 bases; unmatched bases: 6. The CDR3 DNA follows: TGTGCCAGCAGCAGCCGACAGGGGTACTACGAGCAGTACTTC. Its protein is CASSSRQGYYEQYF.

In this sample, this clonotype turned up a few times. A read error may account for a junction end that differs from germline. The rearrangement links TRBV4-1 to TRBJ1-5; D is possibly TRBD1 (5 bases). CDR3 size: 17 residues. Germline V lookup: CDR1 MGHRA, CDR2 YSYEKL. CDR3 in amino acids: CASSQDKQGRSNHPQHF. The CDR3 coding sequence is TGCGCCAGCAGCCAAGATAAGCAGGGCAGGAGTAATCACCCCCAGCATTTT.

This sequence joins TRBV5-5 and TRBJ1-4; no definite D call. CDR3 size: 14 residues. V gave up 0 bases and J gave up 7 bases, with 10 bases separating them. Germline V gives CDR1 SGHKS, CDR2 YYEKEE (reference sequence). Written as DNA, the CDR3 is TGTGCCAGCAGCTTGGGGGTCCAGCCTGAAAAACTGTTTTTT. It specifies CASSLGVQPEKLFF.

This clonotype was recorded at least ten times. This chain links TRBV6-5 with TRBJ2-6; 8 nucleotides line up with TRBD1. There are 15 residues in the CDR3. The germline V gene has CDR1 MNHEY and CDR2 SVGAGI. The J segment lost 0 bases and the V segment lost 6 bases, leaving 1 base of the junction unmatched. DNA of the CDR3: TGTGCCAGCAGCGGGACAGGCTCTGGGGCCAACGTCCTGACTTTC. This translates into CASSGTGSGANVLTF.

The table lists this clonotype with a few counts. This chain uses TRBV5-1 with TRBJ2-1; the match to TRBD2 covers 15 bases. V was pared by 5 bases and J by 10 bases, with 13 bases of the junction left unmatched. The CDR3 consists of 17 residues. Germline assignment: CDR1 SGHRS and CDR2 YFSETQ. The CDR3 coding sequence is TGCGCCAGCAGTACTGGTTGGACTAGCGGGGGGGCCGAGGAGCAGTTCTTC. Translated, it gives CASSTGWTSGGAEEQFF.

The chain employs TRBV18 and TRBJ1-1; D is ambiguous. The CDR3 consists of 14 residues. Germline-derived CDR1 and CDR2 are KGHSH and LQKENI. Trimming took 0 bases from V and 7 from J, leaving 12 bases between them. CDR3 DNA sequence: TGTGCCAGCTCACCACCTGGTGGGTACTTTGAAGCTTTCTTT. The encoded protein is CASSPPGGYFEAFF.

V is TRBV3-1 and J is TRBJ1-2; no definite D call. The CDR3 consists of 12 residues. The germline V gene encodes CDR1 LGHDT and CDR2 YNNKEL (reference sequence). Trimming pared 3 bases from V and 9 bases from J, leaving 11 bases between. Here the CDR3 DNA reads TGTGCCAGCAGCCAGGGCCCGGCACGCTACACCTTC. Its translation: CASSQGPARYTF.

The chain has TRBV5-1 and TRBJ2-3; TRBD1 aligns across 10 bases. The J segment lost 4 bases and the V segment lost 4 bases, leaving 9 bases of the junction unmatched. The germline V gene encodes CDR1 SGHRS and CDR2 YFSETQ. The CDR3 is 16 amino acids. The CDR3 protein is CASSHARQGAPDTQYF. The CDR3 coding sequence is TGCGCCAGCAGCCACGCGAGACAGGGGGCACCAGATACGCAGTATTTT.